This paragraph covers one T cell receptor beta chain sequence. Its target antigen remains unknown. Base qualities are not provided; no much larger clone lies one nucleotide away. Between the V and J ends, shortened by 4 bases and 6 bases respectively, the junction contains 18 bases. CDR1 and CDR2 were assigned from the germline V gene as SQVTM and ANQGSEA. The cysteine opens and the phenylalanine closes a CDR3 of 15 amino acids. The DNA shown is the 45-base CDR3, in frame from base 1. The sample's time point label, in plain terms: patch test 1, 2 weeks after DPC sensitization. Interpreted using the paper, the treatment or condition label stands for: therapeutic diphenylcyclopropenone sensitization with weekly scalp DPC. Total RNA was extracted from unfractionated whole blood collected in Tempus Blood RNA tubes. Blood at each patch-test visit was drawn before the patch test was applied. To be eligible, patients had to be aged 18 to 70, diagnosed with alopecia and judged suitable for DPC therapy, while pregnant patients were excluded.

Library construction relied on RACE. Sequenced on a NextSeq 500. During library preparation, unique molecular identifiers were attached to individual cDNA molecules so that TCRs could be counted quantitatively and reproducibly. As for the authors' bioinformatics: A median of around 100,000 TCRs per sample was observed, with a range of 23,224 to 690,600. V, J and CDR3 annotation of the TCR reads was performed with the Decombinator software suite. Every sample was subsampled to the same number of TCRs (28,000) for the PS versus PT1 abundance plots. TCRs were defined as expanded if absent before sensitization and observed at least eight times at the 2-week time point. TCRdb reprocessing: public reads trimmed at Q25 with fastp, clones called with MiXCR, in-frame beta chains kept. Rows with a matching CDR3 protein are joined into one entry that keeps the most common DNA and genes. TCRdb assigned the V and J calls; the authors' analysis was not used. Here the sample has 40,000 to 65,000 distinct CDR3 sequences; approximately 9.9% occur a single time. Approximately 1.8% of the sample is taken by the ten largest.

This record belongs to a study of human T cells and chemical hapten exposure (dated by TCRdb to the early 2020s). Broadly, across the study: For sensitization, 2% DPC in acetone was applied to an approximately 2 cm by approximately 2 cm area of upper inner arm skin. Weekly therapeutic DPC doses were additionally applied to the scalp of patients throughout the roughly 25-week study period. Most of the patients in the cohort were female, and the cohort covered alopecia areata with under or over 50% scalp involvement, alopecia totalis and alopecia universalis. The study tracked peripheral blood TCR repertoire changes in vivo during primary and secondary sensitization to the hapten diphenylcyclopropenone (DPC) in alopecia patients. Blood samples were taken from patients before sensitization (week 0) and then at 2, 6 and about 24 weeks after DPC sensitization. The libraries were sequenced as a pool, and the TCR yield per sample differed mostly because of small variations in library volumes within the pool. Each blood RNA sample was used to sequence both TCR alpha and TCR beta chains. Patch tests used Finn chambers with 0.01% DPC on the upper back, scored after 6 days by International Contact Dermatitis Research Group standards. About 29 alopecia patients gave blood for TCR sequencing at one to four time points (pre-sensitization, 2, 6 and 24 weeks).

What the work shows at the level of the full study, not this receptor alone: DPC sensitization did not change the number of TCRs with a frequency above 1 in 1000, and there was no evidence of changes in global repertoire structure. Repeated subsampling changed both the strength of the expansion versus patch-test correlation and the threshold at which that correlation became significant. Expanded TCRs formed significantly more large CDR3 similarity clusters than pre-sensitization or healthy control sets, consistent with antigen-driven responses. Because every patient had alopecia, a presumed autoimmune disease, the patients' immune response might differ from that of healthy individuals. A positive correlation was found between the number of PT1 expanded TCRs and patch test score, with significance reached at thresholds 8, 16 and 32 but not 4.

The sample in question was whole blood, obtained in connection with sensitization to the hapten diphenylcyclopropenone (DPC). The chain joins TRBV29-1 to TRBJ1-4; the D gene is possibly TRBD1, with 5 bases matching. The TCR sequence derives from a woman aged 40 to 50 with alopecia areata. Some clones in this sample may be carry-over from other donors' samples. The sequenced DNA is TGCAGCGTTGCTGAGGGCGGAGGACATGATGAAAAACTGTTTTTT. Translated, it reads CSVAEGGGHDEKLFF.